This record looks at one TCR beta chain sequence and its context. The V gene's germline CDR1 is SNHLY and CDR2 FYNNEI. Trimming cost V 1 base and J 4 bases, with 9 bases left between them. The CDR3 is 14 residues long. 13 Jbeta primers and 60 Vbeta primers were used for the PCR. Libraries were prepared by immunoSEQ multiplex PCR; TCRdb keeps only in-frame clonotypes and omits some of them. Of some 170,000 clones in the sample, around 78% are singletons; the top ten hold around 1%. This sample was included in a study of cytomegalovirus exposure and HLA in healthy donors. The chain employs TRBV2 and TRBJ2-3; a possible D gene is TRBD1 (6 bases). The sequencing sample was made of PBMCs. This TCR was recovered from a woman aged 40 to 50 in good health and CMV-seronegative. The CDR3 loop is CASSEGQEADTQYF. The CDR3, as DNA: TGTGCCAGCAGTGAAGGACAGGAGGCAGATACGCAGTATTTT. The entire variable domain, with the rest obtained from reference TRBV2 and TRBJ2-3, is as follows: EPEVTQTPSHQVTQMGQEVILRCVPISNHLYFYWYRQILGQKVEFLVSFYNNEISEKSEIFDDQFSVERPDGSNFTLKIRSTKLEDSAMYFCASSEGQEADTQYFGPGTRLTVL.